The 21 T cell receptor beta chains reported below all come from one sample, sequenced in a study of identical twins. TCRdb processed the 5' RACE reads anew with MiXCR; each CDR3 protein has one entry. Here the sample spans around 1.7 million distinct CDR3 sequences, around 33% being singletons. Sequences were obtained from cord blood. Every receptor here comes from a newborn girl in good health.

The table lists this clonotype with many counts. This rearrangement joins TRBV20-1 to TRBJ2-7, with 7 nucleotides matching TRBD1. This CDR3 has 12 amino acids. Trimming took 6 bases from V and 4 from J; bases not matched to a gene: 6. Germline V CDR1 and CDR2: DFQATT, SNEGSKA (reference sequence). CDR3 sequence (DNA): TGCAGTGCCCCAGGGGGTGATTACGAGCAGTACTTC. It yields the protein CSAPGGDYEQYF.

This chain connects TRBV9 to TRBJ2-3; 15 nucleotides align to TRBD2. V lost 0 bases, J lost 3 bases, and 2 bases stayed unmatched. This CDR3 has 17 amino acids. Germline V CDR1 and CDR2: SGDLS, YYNGEE. The CDR3: CASSVGTSGRGTDTQYF. As DNA, the CDR3 is TGTGCCAGCAGCGTAGGGACTAGCGGGAGGGGGACAGATACGCAGTATTTT. Full variable domain (rest looked up from reference TRBV9 and TRBJ2-3): DSGVTQTPKHLITATGQRVTLRCSPRSGDLSVYWYQQSLDQGLQFLIQYYNGEERAKGNILERFSAQQFPDLHSELNLSSLELGDSALYFCASSVGTSGRGTDTQYFGPGTRLTVL.

V usage is TRBV11-2 and J usage is TRBJ1-2, with 9 bases aligning to TRBD1. After removal of 4 bases from V and 6 bases from J, the junction contained 6 bases not matched to a gene. Per the germline V gene, CDR1 is SGHAT and CDR2 is FQNNGV. This CDR3 is 14 amino acids long. CDR3 amino acids: CASSSWGTGNGYTF. For the CDR3, the DNA is TGTGCCAGCAGCTCGTGGGGGACAGGGAATGGCTACACCTTC.

This clonotype was seen ten or more times. The gene calls are TRBV29-1 and TRBJ2-7; no reliable D call. Germline V gene lookup returns CDR1 SQVTM and CDR2 ANQGSEA. V lost 4 bases and J lost 3, with 19 bases in between. The CDR3 length is 15 residues. The CDR3 loop reads CSVVFSVANGYEQYF. The CDR3 DNA sequence: TGCAGCGTTGTGTTTTCGGTGGCAAATGGCTACGAGCAGTACTTC.

This clonotype was seen a few times. The gene calls are TRBV20-1 and TRBJ2-1, with D uncertain. Trimming cost V 0 bases and J 3 bases, with 12 bases left between them. The CDR3 extends over 15 amino acids. Germline-derived CDR1 and CDR2 are DFQATT and SNEGSKA (reference sequence). The CDR3 sequence: CSARDRLRLYNEQFF. The CDR3 DNA reads as TGCAGTGCTAGAGATCGCTTGCGCCTCTACAATGAGCAGTTCTTC.

This chain uses TRBV29-1 with TRBJ2-1; D uncertain. Trimming pared 4 bases from V and 0 bases from J, leaving 13 bases between. This CDR3 contains 15 residues. Germline CDR1 and CDR2: SQVTM and ANQGSEA. CDR3 residues: CSVGATRSSYNEQFF. The CDR3 bases are TGCAGCGTTGGGGCTACGAGAAGCTCCTACAATGAGCAGTTCTTC.

In its sample, this clonotype was seen many times. J is TRBJ1-2 and V is TRBV28, with D maybe TRBD1 (6 bases). CDR1 is MDHEN, CDR2 SYDVKM, per germline. The V end was cut by 2 bases, the J end by 2 bases, with 15 bases between. The CDR3 sequence is 16 residues long. Here the CDR3 reads CASSLRIVGTNYGYTF. The CDR3 DNA sequence: TGTGCCAGCAGTTTAAGGATCGTGGGGACAAACTATGGCTACACCTTC.

J is TRBJ1-6 and V is TRBV20-1; perhaps TRBD1 as D (5 bases). Trimming left V 0 bases short and J 2 bases short, with 11 bases between. Germline lookup yields CDR1 DFQATT and CDR2 SNEGSKA (reference sequence). This CDR3 is 16 amino acids long. The CDR3 here is CSARDSEGPYNSPLHF. The CDR3 nucleotides read TGCAGTGCTAGAGATTCCGAGGGACCCTATAATTCACCCCTCCACTTT.

V is TRBV20-1 and J is TRBJ2-5; TRBD2 aligns across 11 bases. The junction had 3 bases not matched to a gene; V was cut back by 7 bases and J by 5 bases. The CDR3 runs 12 residues. Per the germline V gene, CDR1 is DFQATT and CDR2 is SNEGSKA (reference sequence). CDR3 in amino acids: CSGIAGGETQYF. The CDR3 nucleotides read TGCAGTGGAATAGCGGGAGGGGAGACCCAGTACTTC.

This chain connects TRBV6-2 or TRBV6-3 to TRBJ2-7, with 12 bases aligning to TRBD2. Germline V lookup: CDR1 MNHEY, CDR2 SVGEGT. Unmatched junction bases numbered 11, after V lost 6 bases and J lost 5 bases. The CDR3 extends over 16 amino acids. CDR3 in DNA: TGTGCCAGCAGCCGTCGAACTAGCGGGAGGACGAACGAGCAGTACTTC. Encoded protein: CASSRRTSGRTNEQYF.

This clonotype was seen a single time. The chain has TRBV7-2 and TRBJ1-1; D not resolved. The V and J ends lost 4 bases and 0 bases respectively, with 6 bases between them. Germline values: CDR1 SGHTA, CDR2 FQGNSA. The CDR3 sequence is 13 residues long. CDR3 DNA: TGTGCCAGCAGCTACACCTTGAACACTGAAGCTTTCTTT. Protein product: CASSYTLNTEAFF.

The chain carries TRBV4-2 and TRBJ2-2; D may be TRBD2 (6 bases). V was trimmed by 1 base and J by 1 base, leaving 10 bases between them. Germline lookup yields CDR1 LGHNA and CDR2 YNFKEQ. The CDR3 sequence is 16 residues long. The DNA of the CDR3 is TGTGCCAGCAGCCAAGGGCTAGCGTTGAACACCGGGGAGCTGTTTTTT. It encodes CASSQGLALNTGELFF.

DNA for the CDR3: TGTGCCAGCAGGAATGACTGGACGAACACCGGGGAGCTGTTTTTT. Its translation is CASRNDWTNTGELFF. The rearrangement joins TRBV28 to TRBJ2-2, with D hard to call. Trimming cost V 6 bases and J 0 bases, with 11 bases left between them. CDR1 is MDHEN and CDR2 is SYDVKM in the germline V gene. CDR3 size: 15 residues. The full variable domain, with the rest looked up from reference TRBV28 and TRBJ2-2, is DVKVTQSSRYLVKRTGEKVFLECVQDMDHENMFWYRQDPGLGLRLIYFSYDVKMKEKGDIPEGYSVSREKKERFSLILESASTNQTSMYLCASRNDWTNTGELFFGEGSRLTVL.

This clonotype was picked up many times. The chain uses TRBV3-1 and TRBJ1-2, with a tentative D call TRBD1 (6 bases). Germline CDR1 is LGHDT and CDR2 is YNNKEL (reference sequence). Trimming pared 4 bases from V and 8 bases from J, leaving 14 bases between. The CDR3 is 13 residues long. CDR3 nucleotides: TGTGCCAGCAGCCTCAAGGGAAGGGGGGGCTACACCTTC. Its translation is CASSLKGRGGYTF.

A few counts support this clonotype. This chain links TRBV21-1 with TRBJ2-1; the table calls TRBD1, which could not be checked here. TRBV21-1 is a known pseudogene. This CDR3 region has 12 residues. This chain's CDR3 is CASSKQGGEQFF. The CDR3 nucleotides read TGTGCCAGCAGCAAACAGGGTGGTGAGCAGTTCTTC.

This clonotype turned up a few times. The V call is TRBV20-1, the J call TRBJ2-7; 8 nucleotides match TRBD1. Germline CDR1 DFQATT, CDR2 SNEGSKA (reference sequence). The CDR3 length is 14 residues. V was pared by 6 bases and J by 2 bases, with 9 bases of the junction left unmatched. The CDR3 spells CSAPETGVTYEQYF. The CDR3 nucleotides read TGCAGTGCACCCGAGACAGGGGTCACCTACGAGCAGTACTTC.

This clonotype was detected only a few times. The chain combines TRBV27 with TRBJ2-3; tentatively, D is TRBD1 (6 bases). The germline V and J ends were trimmed by 3 bases and 2 bases, with 18 bases remaining between them. CDR3 length: 17 residues. Germline V gene sequence: CDR1 MNHEY, CDR2 SMNVEV (reference sequence). CDR3 region: CASSLGIGQSPTDTQYF. The CDR3 DNA reads as TGTGCCAGCAGTTTGGGGATCGGACAGTCGCCCACAGATACGCAGTATTTT.

This clonotype has at least ten counts. The J gene is TRBJ2-5, the V gene TRBV11-2; TRBD1 agrees at 8 bases. The J segment lost 0 bases and the V segment lost 2 bases, leaving 2 bases of the junction unmatched. The CDR3 extends over 15 amino acids. The germline CDR1 and CDR2 sequences are SGHAT and FQNNGV. The DNA for the CDR3 is TGTGCCAGCAGCTTACGGGACAGGTACCAAGAGACCCAGTACTTC. Translation: CASSLRDRYQETQYF.

This clonotype showed up just a few times. The chain couples TRBV5-1 to TRBJ2-3; 11 bases match TRBD2. Germline CDR1 SGHRS, CDR2 YFSETQ. The CDR3 spans 16 residues. J was trimmed by 5 bases and V by 1 base; bases with no gene match: 6. The CDR3 DNA reads as TGCGCCAGCAGCTTGTTTAGCGGGGGGGCCGAAGATACGCAGTATTTT. Translating it yields CASSLFSGGAEDTQYF.

This clonotype was recorded many times. The genes are TRBV6-5 and TRBJ1-2; D possibly corresponds to TRBD1 (6 bases). The ends were cut back, 5 bases at V and 2 bases at J, with 9 bases in the middle. Germline V gives CDR1 MNHEY, CDR2 SVGAGI. The CDR3 is 13 amino acids. CDR3 sequence (DNA): TGTGCCAGCAGTCATCAGGGGAACTATGGCTACACCTTC. Its protein is CASSHQGNYGYTF.

This clonotype occurred a few times. For the CDR3, the DNA is TGCGCCAGCAGCCCGTCCTTTCTAGCGGTCAATGAGCAGTTCTTC. Residues: CASSPSFLAVNEQFF. This rearrangement joins TRBV4-1 to TRBJ2-1; 7 bases line up with TRBD2. Germline V gives CDR1 MGHRA, CDR2 YSYEKL. This CDR3 has 15 residues. Germline trimming cut 4 bases from V and 6 bases from J; bases unmatched to any gene: 9.